The T cell receptor beta chain under discussion was sequenced for a study of early T cells in non-severe SARS-CoV-2 infection. Study context: Unsorted whole-blood RNA was sequenced in bulk, leaving chains unpaired.

V shed 8 bases, J shed 6 bases, and the junction held 4 bases outside the gene matches. The V gene's germline CDR1 is MDHEN and CDR2 SYDVKM. The CDR3 loop spans 13 amino acids. The table lists this clonotype with many counts. Attachment of unique molecular identifiers was made to individual cDNA molecules. TCRdb used MiXCR to reprocess the 5' RACE reads, holding one entry per CDR3 protein. The sample consists of about 60,000 distinct CDR3 sequences, around 8.9% of them appearing once. The specimen sequenced was whole blood. This rearrangement joins TRBV28 to TRBJ2-1; 10 bases map to TRBD1. The receptor's source is an adult who was a healthcare worker with PCR-confirmed SARS-CoV-2 infection or an uninfected control (not recorded which). This CDR3 is CASRDRGRNEQFF. The DNA of the CDR3 is TGTGCCAGCCGGGACAGGGGTCGCAATGAGCAGTTCTTC.